The 29 T cell receptor beta chains reported below all come from one sample, sequenced in a study of response to subunit inactivated influenza vaccine. From the RT-PCR reads, TCRdb called clonotypes with MiXCR, one entry per CDR3 protein. The sample holds around 570,000 distinct CDR3 sequences, around 11% seen once. The sample was also reused in another study, on T cells expressing NK-cell markers. That publication notes: UMIs accompanied the 5'RACE template switching by which TCR beta cDNA was made.

The sample consisted of PBMCs from blood, taken on the day of vaccination. The origin of the receptors is a man in his forties or fifties who received an inactivated influenza vaccine.

The V call is TRBV29-1, the J call TRBJ2-5; 9 bases are a match to TRBD2. Germline V gives CDR1 SQVTM, CDR2 ANQGSEA. V was pared by 5 bases and J by 7 bases, with 8 bases of the junction left unmatched. The CDR3 loop spans 13 amino acids. The CDR3 here is CSVFHSGSGTQYF. DNA for the CDR3: TGCAGCGTTTTCCATAGCGGGAGCGGGACCCAGTACTTC.

This clonotype came up many times. This chain connects TRBV19 to TRBJ2-1; no firm D call. Germline V gene sequence: CDR1 LNHDA, CDR2 SQIVND (reference sequence). The length of the CDR3 is 15 residues. V was trimmed by 3 bases and J by 3 bases, leaving 12 bases between them. DNA for the CDR3: TGTGCCAGTAGTATGGGGTGGGGAAACTACAATGAGCAGTTCTTC. Encoded protein: CASSMGWGNYNEQFF.

CDR3 protein: CASGRRQTRPYEQYF. The DNA for the CDR3 is TGTGCCAGCGGACGAAGGCAGACTCGTCCCTACGAGCAGTACTTC. The chain employs TRBV12-3 or TRBV12-4 and TRBJ2-7; D unresolved. The CDR3 runs 15 residues. V lost 8 bases to trimming and J lost 2 bases, with 19 bases between them.

The chain joins TRBV20-1 to TRBJ1-1, with D unresolved. V lost 2 bases and J lost 0, with 10 bases in between. This CDR3 region has 14 residues. Looked up from germline, CDR1 is DFQATT and CDR2 is SNEGSKA (reference sequence). The CDR3 bases are TGCAGTGCTAGAAATCCGGGTCTGAACACTGAAGCTTTCTTT. Protein: CSARNPGLNTEAFF.

This clonotype was observed a handful of times. The chain employs TRBV4-2 and TRBJ1-1; D uncertain. Trimming cost V 6 bases and J 1 base, with 15 bases left between them. The CDR3 is made up of 15 amino acids. Germline assignment: CDR1 LGHNA and CDR2 YNFKEQ. CDR3 sequence (DNA): TGTGCCAGCAGTTCGGGGAATCTCGGGAACACTGAAGCTTTCTTT. It encodes CASSSGNLGNTEAFF.

The chain couples TRBV5-1 to TRBJ2-7, with 9 bases matching TRBD1. Trimming cost V 4 bases and J 1 base; bases outside gene matches: 6. Germline CDR1 and CDR2: SGHRS and YFSETQ. The CDR3 is 15 residues long. The CDR3 sequence is CASSTAGTGSYEQYF. CDR3 DNA: TGCGCCAGCAGCACCGCCGGGACAGGGTCCTACGAGCAGTACTTC.

This chain joins TRBV7-2 and TRBJ2-2, with D unclear. V lost 0 bases to trimming and J lost 4 bases, with 9 bases between them. The V gene's germline CDR1 is SGHTA and CDR2 FQGNSA. The CDR3 contains 15 residues. For the CDR3, the DNA is TGTGCCAGCAGCTTAGCTCAGATAAGCACCGGGGAGCTGTTTTTT. The encoded protein is CASSLAQISTGELFF.

This clonotype was observed many times. V gene TRBV27 combines with J gene TRBJ2-3; TRBD2 matches 12 bases. CDR3 length: 18 amino acids. Germline assignment: CDR1 MNHEY and CDR2 SMNVEV (reference sequence). The V gene end was trimmed by 3 bases and the J gene end by 0 bases; junction bases not matched to a gene: 7. CDR3 sequence reads: CASSFLTSGSYSTDTQYF. CDR3 bases: TGTGCCAGCAGTTTTTTGACTAGCGGGAGTTATAGCACAGATACGCAGTATTTT.

This clonotype was seen only a few times. V usage is TRBV12-3 or TRBV12-4 and J usage is TRBJ2-7; 7 bases agree with TRBD2. V lost 2 bases to trimming and J lost 3 bases; unmatched junction nucleotides: 4. This CDR3 is 14 amino acids long. CDR3 in amino acids: CASSLTGRYYEQYF. For the CDR3, the DNA is TGTGCCAGCAGTTTAACCGGGAGGTACTACGAGCAGTACTTC.

The V call is TRBV7-7, the J call TRBJ2-2; D may be TRBD2 (6 bases). V gave up 3 bases and J gave up 5 bases, with 13 bases separating them. CDR3 length equals 15 residues. Germline loops: CDR1 SSHAT, CDR2 FNYEAQ (reference sequence). The CDR3: CASSFTAGLTGELFF. The CDR3 nucleotides read TGTGCCAGCAGCTTTACTGCGGGGCTGACCGGGGAGCTGTTTTTT.

This clonotype was detected a few times. The chain has TRBV18 and TRBJ2-7; 12 bases align to TRBD2. Per germline, CDR1 KGHSH and CDR2 LQKENI. The CDR3 length is 16 residues. J gave up 0 bases and V 6 bases, and 6 bases lay outside the gene matches. The chain's CDR3 is CASSGLAGHTSYEQYF. In DNA form, the CDR3 reads TGTGCCAGCTCGGGACTAGCGGGCCATACCTCCTACGAGCAGTACTTC.

In this sample, this clonotype turned up a few times. J is TRBJ2-7 and V is TRBV9; D is unresolved. Germline V CDR1 and CDR2: SGDLS, YYNGEE. The V end was cut by 0 bases, the J end by 1 base, with 8 bases between. The CDR3 runs 14 residues. The DNA for the CDR3 is TGTGCCAGCAGCGTAGTAAGTGGGTCCTACGAGCAGTACTTC. Translating it yields CASSVVSGSYEQYF.

This clonotype was found a few times. V gene TRBV6-2 or TRBV6-3 combines with J gene TRBJ2-1; the D gene could be TRBD1 or TRBD2 (6 bases each). This CDR3 contains 18 residues. Per the germline V gene, CDR1 is MNHEY and CDR2 is SVGEGT. The V end was cut by 6 bases, the J end by 2 bases, with 23 bases between. The CDR3 DNA sequence: TGTGCCAGCAGCTCCGGACAGCACCGCGCGGGACCCTACAATGAGCAGTTCTTC. It yields the protein CASSSGQHRAGPYNEQFF.

This clonotype was detected a few times. The chain recombines TRBV27 with TRBJ2-4; 9 nucleotides match TRBD1. V was pared by 8 bases and J by 1 base, with 9 bases of the junction left unmatched. The CDR3 spans 16 residues. CDR1 and CDR2 (germline): MNHEY, SMNVEV (reference sequence). The CDR3 protein is CASGSTGGLAKNIQYF. The DNA for the CDR3 is TGTGCCAGCGGCTCCACAGGGGGCTTGGCCAAAAACATTCAGTACTTC.

The CDR3 bases are TGCAGTGCTAGAGAGTACAGGGCCTACGACTATGGCTACACCTTC. The encoded protein is CSAREYRAYDYGYTF. This chain links TRBV20-1 with TRBJ1-2, with D possibly matching TRBD1 (6 bases). V was trimmed by 0 bases and J by 3 bases, leaving 14 bases between them. Per germline, CDR1 DFQATT and CDR2 SNEGSKA (reference sequence). The CDR3 runs 15 residues.

This clonotype occurred many times. V gene TRBV25-1 combines with J gene TRBJ2-3; D not certain. Looked up from germline, CDR1 is MGHDK and CDR2 is SYGVNS. CDR3 length: 13 amino acids. Between the trimmed V and J ends, which lost 3 bases and 4 bases, there was a span of 8 bases. In DNA, the CDR3 is TGTGCCAGCAGTGACCAATACGCAGATACGCAGTATTTT. Its protein is CASSDQYADTQYF. Full variable domain (missing parts from reference TRBV25-1 and TRBJ2-3): EADIYQTPRYLVIGTGKKITLECSQTMGHDKMYWYQQDPGMELHLIHYSYGVNSTEKGDLSSESTVSRIRTEHFPLTLESARPSHTSQYLCASSDQYADTQYFGPGTRLTVL.

This clonotype turned up a few times. The chain links TRBV2 to TRBJ2-2, with TRBD1 matching 9 bases. The V and J ends lost 6 bases and 5 bases, in that order; junction bases with no gene match: 7. Germline CDR1 SNHLY, CDR2 FYNNEI. The CDR3 totals 15 residues. CDR3 DNA sequence: TGTGCCAGCAGCCACACAGGGGGCGATACCGGGGAGCTGTTTTTT. Translated: CASSHTGGDTGELFF.

V is TRBV2 and J is TRBJ1-1; 10 bases align to TRBD1. This CDR3 is 14 amino acids long. Trimming took 6 bases from V and 10 from J; bases not matched to a gene: 11. CDR1 is SNHLY, CDR2 FYNNEI, per germline. For the CDR3, the DNA is TGTGCCAGCAGACGCCGGGACAGGGGCCCTGGAGCTTTCTTT. Its protein is CASRRRDRGPGAFF.

This clonotype was counted many times. This chain joins TRBV5-5 and TRBJ2-7; D is unclear. Trimming removed 0 bases at V and 1 base at J, with 8 bases between. Germline CDR1 is SGHKS and CDR2 is YYEKEE (reference sequence). There are 14 residues in the CDR3. CDR3 loop: CASSLVSSSYEQYF. The CDR3 DNA reads as TGTGCCAGCAGCTTGGTTTCTTCGTCCTACGAGCAGTACTTC.

The chain is built from TRBV10-3 and TRBJ2-7; possibly TRBD1 for D (7 bases). Germline V gene data show CDR1 as ENHRY and CDR2 as SYGVKD. The V gene lost 4 bases and the J gene lost 4 bases, with 29 bases spanning the gap. The CDR3 spans 19 residues. The CDR3 bases are TGTGCCATCAGTGCTAGGCCGGGGGACAGCCTGGGGAATGAGTACGAGCAGTACTTC. Translation gives CAISARPGDSLGNEYEQYF.

The chain carries TRBV5-1 and TRBJ2-1; 7 nucleotides match TRBD2. Per germline, CDR1 SGHRS and CDR2 YFSETQ. J was trimmed by 7 bases and V by 2 bases; bases with no gene match: 12. There are 16 residues in the CDR3. DNA of the CDR3: TGCGCCAGCAGCTTAATAACGACTAGCCTGGGGAATGAGCAGTTCTTC. Protein: CASSLITTSLGNEQFF.

This clonotype was seen a handful of times. The chain carries TRBV7-2 and TRBJ2-5; TRBD2 aligns across 15 bases. The CDR3 runs 16 residues. V was pared by 7 bases and J by 5 bases, with 8 bases of the junction left unmatched. Looked up from germline, CDR1 is SGHTA and CDR2 is FQGNSA. Here the CDR3 DNA reads TGTGCCAGCACCGGGACTAGCGGGGGGAACTGGGAGACCCAGTACTTC. Amino acid sequence: CASTGTSGGNWETQYF.

The chain recombines TRBV28 with TRBJ2-7; D may be TRBD2 (5 bases). V shed 8 bases and J shed 7 bases, with 9 bases lying between them. The CDR3 loop spans 10 amino acids. Germline V gene lookup returns CDR1 MDHEN and CDR2 SYDVKM. CDR3 region: CASGSREQYF. The CDR3 DNA follows: TGTGCCAGCGGGAGTAGGGAGCAGTACTTC.

In this sample, this clonotype turned up a few times. J is TRBJ2-5 and V is TRBV6-1; 7 nucleotides match TRBD1. After removal of 6 bases from V and 5 bases from J, the junction contained 15 bases not matched to a gene. The CDR3 covers 16 residues. Germline V lookup: CDR1 MNHNS, CDR2 SASEGT. The chain's CDR3 is CASSPLGDRQRETQYF. The CDR3 DNA sequence: TGTGCCAGCAGCCCACTTGGGGACAGACAACGGGAGACCCAGTACTTC.

This clonotype came up a few times. V and J are TRBV6-4 and TRBJ2-3; possible D gene TRBD1, 5 bases. This CDR3 region has 14 residues. The germline V gene encodes CDR1 MRHNA and CDR2 SNTAGT. Trimming removed 4 bases at V and 0 bases at J, with 8 bases between. CDR3 DNA sequence: TGTGCCAGCAGTGCAGGGCCTAGCACAGATACGCAGTATTTT. As protein: CASSAGPSTDTQYF.

V and J are TRBV20-1 and TRBJ2-5, with 16 bases that match TRBD2. V lost 5 bases to trimming and J lost 2 bases; unmatched junction nucleotides: 8. Germline V gene lookup returns CDR1 DFQATT and CDR2 SNEGSKA (reference sequence). This CDR3 contains 17 residues. In DNA, the CDR3 is TGCAGTGCTGCCGGGACTAGCGGGAGGGCCATTCAAGAGACCCAGTACTTC. Translating gives CSAAGTSGRAIQETQYF.

Many counts were recorded for this clonotype. This chain joins TRBV19 and TRBJ2-5, with a possible D match to TRBD2 (6 bases). Germline CDR1 reads LNHDA; CDR2 reads SQIVND (reference sequence). The CDR3 extends over 13 amino acids. V lost 4 bases, J lost 0 bases, and 6 bases lay in between. In nucleotides, the CDR3 is TGTGCCAGTAGTAAGCGGGACCAAGAGACCCAGTACTTC. Translating it yields CASSKRDQETQYF.

The chain uses TRBV7-2 and TRBJ2-7; tentative D call: TRBD1 (7 bases). Trimming left V 3 bases short and J 7 bases short, with 16 bases between. There are 14 residues in the CDR3. The germline gives CDR1 SGHTA, CDR2 FQGNSA. CDR3 DNA sequence: TGTGCCAGCAGCTTGGAACCCAGGGGGAGGGAGCAGTACTTC. It specifies CASSLEPRGREQYF.

The chain uses TRBV29-1 and TRBJ1-1; D possibly corresponds to TRBD1 (5 bases). Germline V lookup: CDR1 SQVTM, CDR2 ANQGSEA. This CDR3 is built from 13 residues. The V and J ends lost 1 base and 1 base respectively, with 7 bases between them. DNA of the CDR3: TGCAGCGTTGAAGGACAGTCGAACACTGAAGCTTTCTTT. Protein sequence: CSVEGQSNTEAFF.